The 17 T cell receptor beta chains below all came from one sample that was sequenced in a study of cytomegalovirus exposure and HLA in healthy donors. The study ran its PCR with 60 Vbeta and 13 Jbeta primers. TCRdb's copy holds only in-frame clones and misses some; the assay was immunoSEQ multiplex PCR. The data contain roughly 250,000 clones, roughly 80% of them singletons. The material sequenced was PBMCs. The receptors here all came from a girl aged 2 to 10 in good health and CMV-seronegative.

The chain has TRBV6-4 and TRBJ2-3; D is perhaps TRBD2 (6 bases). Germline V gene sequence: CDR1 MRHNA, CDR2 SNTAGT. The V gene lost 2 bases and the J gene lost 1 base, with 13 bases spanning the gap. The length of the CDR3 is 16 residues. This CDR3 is CASSDESGGGTDTQYF. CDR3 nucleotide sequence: TGTGCCAGCAGTGACGAAAGCGGCGGGGGCACAGATACGCAGTATTTT.

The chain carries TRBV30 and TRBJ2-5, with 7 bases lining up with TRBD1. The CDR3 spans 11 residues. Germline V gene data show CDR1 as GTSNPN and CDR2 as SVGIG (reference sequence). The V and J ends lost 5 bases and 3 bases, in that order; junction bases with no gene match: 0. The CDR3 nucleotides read TGTGCCTGGGACAGGGAAGAGACCCAGTACTTC. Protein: CAWDREETQYF.

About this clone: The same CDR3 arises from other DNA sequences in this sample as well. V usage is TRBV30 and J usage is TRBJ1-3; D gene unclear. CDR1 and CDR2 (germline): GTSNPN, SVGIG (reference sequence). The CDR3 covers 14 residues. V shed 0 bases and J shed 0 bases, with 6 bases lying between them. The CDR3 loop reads CAWSVGVSGNTIYF. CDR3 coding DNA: TGTGCCTGGAGTGTAGGAGTCTCTGGAAACACCATATATTTT.

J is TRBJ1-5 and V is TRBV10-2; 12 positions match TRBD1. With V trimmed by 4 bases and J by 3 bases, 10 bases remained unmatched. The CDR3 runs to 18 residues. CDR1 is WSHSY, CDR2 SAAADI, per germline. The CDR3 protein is CASSGGTGGLQYNQPQHF. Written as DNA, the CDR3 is TGCGCCAGCAGTGGCGGGACAGGGGGCCTTCAATACAATCAGCCCCAGCATTTT.

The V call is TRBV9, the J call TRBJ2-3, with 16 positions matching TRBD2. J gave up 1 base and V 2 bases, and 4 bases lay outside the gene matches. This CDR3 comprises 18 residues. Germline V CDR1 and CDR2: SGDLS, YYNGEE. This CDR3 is CASSVGLAGGPGTDTQYF. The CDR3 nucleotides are TGTGCCAGCAGCGTGGGACTAGCGGGAGGGCCTGGCACAGATACGCAGTATTTT.

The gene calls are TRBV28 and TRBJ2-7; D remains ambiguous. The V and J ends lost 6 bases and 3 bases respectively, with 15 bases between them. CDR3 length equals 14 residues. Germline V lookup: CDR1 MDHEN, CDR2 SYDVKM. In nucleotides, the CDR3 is TGTGCCAGCAGCCTGAGGTGGTCTCGCTACGAGCAGTACTTC. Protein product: CASSLRWSRYEQYF.

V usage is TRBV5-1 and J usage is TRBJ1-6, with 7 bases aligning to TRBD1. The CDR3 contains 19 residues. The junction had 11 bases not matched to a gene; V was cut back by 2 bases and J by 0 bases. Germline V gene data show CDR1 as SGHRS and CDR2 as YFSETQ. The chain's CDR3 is CASSFGTGESSSYNSPLHF. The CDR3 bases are TGCGCCAGCAGCTTCGGAACAGGGGAGTCCAGCTCCTATAATTCACCCCTCCACTTT.

The CDR3 region is CASRNTGLEAFF. CDR3 DNA sequence: TGTGCCAGCCGTAATACAGGGCTCGAAGCTTTCTTT. The rearrangement joins TRBV11-2 to TRBJ1-1; possible D gene TRBD1, 6 bases. The V gene lost 8 bases and the J gene lost 8 bases, with 15 bases spanning the gap. Germline loops: CDR1 SGHAT, CDR2 FQNNGV. The CDR3 has 12 residues.

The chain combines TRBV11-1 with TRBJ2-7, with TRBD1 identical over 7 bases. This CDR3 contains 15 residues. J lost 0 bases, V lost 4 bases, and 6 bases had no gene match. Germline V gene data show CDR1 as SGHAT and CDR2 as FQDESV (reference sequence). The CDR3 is CASSSDRLSSYEQYF. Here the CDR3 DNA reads TGTGCCAGCAGCTCGGACAGGCTATCCTCCTACGAGCAGTACTTC.

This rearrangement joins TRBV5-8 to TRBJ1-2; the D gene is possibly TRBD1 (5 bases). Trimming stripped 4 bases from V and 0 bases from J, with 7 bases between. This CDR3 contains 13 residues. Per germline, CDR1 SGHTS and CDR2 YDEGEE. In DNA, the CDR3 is TGTGCCAGCAGCCAGACAGCTAACTATGGCTACACCTTC. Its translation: CASSQTANYGYTF.

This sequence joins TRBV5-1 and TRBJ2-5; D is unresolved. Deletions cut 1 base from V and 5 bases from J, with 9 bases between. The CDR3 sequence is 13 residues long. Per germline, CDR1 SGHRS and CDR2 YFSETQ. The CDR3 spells CASSLLYSETQYF. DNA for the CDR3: TGCGCCAGCAGCTTGCTCTACTCGGAGACCCAGTACTTC. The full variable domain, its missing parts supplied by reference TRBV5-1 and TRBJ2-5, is KAGVTQTPRYLIKTRGQQVTLSCSPISGHRSVSWYQQTPGQGLQFLFEYFSETQRNKGNFPGRFSGRQFSNSRSEMNVSTLELGDSALYLCASSLLYSETQYFGPGTRLLVL.

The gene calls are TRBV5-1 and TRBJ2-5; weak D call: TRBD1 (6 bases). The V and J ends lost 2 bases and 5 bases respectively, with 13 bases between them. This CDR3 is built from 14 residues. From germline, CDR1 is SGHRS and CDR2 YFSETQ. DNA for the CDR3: TGCGCCAGCAGCTTTTACAGGGTTGTGGAGACCCAGTACTTC. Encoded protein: CASSFYRVVETQYF.

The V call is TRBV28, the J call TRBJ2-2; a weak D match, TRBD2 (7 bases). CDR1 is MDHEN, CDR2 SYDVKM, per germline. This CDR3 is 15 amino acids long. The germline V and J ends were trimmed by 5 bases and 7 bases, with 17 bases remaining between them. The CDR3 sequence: CASSGQRDYIGELFF. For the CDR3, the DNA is TGTGCCAGCAGTGGACAGCGGGACTACATCGGGGAGCTGTTTTTT.

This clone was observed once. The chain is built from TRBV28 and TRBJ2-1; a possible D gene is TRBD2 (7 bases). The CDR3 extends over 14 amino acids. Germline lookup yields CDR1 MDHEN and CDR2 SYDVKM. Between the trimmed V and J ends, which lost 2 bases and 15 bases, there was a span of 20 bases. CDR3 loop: CASSLTGGDIAWFF. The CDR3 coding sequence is TGTGCCAGCAGTTTAACTGGGGGGGACATAGCATGGTTCTTC.

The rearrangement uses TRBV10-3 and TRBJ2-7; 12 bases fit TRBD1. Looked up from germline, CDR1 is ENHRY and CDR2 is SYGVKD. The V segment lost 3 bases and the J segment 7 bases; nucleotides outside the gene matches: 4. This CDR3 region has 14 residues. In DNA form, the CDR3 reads TGTGCCATCAGTGAAGGGGACAGGGGGCGAGAGCAGTACTTC. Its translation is CAISEGDRGREQYF.

The CDR3 spells CASSQEAGLGLTNYGYTF. The CDR3 DNA reads TGCGCCAGCAGCCAAGAAGCGGGCCTAGGGTTGACTAACTATGGCTACACCTTC. J is TRBJ1-2 and V is TRBV4-1; D is ambiguous. Deletions cut 0 bases from V and 0 bases from J, with 17 bases between. From germline, CDR1 is MGHRA and CDR2 YSYEKL. The CDR3 has 18 amino acids.

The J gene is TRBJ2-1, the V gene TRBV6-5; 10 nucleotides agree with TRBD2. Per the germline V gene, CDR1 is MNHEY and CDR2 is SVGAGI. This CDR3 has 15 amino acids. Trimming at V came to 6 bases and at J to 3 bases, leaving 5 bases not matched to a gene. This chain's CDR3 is CASRLLAGGYNEQFF. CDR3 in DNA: TGTGCCAGCAGGCTCTTAGCGGGGGGCTACAATGAGCAGTTCTTC.